This T cell receptor beta chain emerged from a study of T cell responses to AZD1222 COVID-19 vaccine. Study-wide points: Two AZD1222 administrations were followed by greater Spike-specific TCR breadth and depth. None of the repertoires were sampled until the peak T cell response had passed. Clonal diversity may have been underestimated in mostly white British donors. Vaccine-related CD4 TCRs covered spike, predominating at 160-218 and 743-854.

V dropped 4 bases and J dropped 8; count of bases not matched to a gene: 22. Germline V gene data show CDR1 as SGHDN and CDR2 as FVKESK. The CDR3 loop spans 19 amino acids. The data were produced by immunoSEQ multiplex PCR, yet TCRdb's version contains in-frame clones alone and is incomplete. The table shows approximately 70,000 clones, with about four fifths occurring only once. The count of this clone is one. The antigen is undetermined. The chain combines TRBV14 with TRBJ2-3; 9 bases fit TRBD2. The clonotype originates from an adult who received the AZD1222 COVID-19 vaccine. The sample in question was peripheral blood, obtained 28 days after the second AZD1222 dose. CDR3 region: CASSPLLLVGGGVIGTQYF. Here the CDR3 DNA reads TGTGCCAGCAGCCCGTTACTCCTGGTCGGCGGGGGGGTCATAGGTACGCAGTATTTT.